The present entry profiles one T cell receptor beta chain with its context. Its antigen has not been determined. It has no much larger one-base neighbor in the sample; base qualities were not kept. The germline ends are 10 bases apart after V is trimmed by 1 base and J by 6 bases. CDR3 length: 13 amino acids, cysteine to phenylalanine. The entry retains the CDR3 DNA only, 39 bases that are in frame from base 1. CDR1 SEHNR and CDR2 FQNEAQ are derived from the germline V gene (reference sequence). The library came from multiplex PCR. Sequencing relied on an Illumina HiSeq 4000. To build TCR beta libraries, CDR3 regions were amplified by Arm-PCR using iRepertoire HTBI primers. PCR products were gel purified before sequencing. The source study handled its data this way. Gene usage analysis of CDR3 amino acid clonotypes relied on the 60 or so TRBV and 12 to 15 TRBJ segments identified across samples. Filtered high-quality paired reads were merged into contigs using COPE and FqMerger. Contigs were aligned with BLAST to IMGT TRBV, TRBD and TRBJ reference genes, and CDR3 was defined per IMGT. Highly expanded clones were defined as clonotypes with a frequency above 0.1%. Shannon entropy served as the measure of repertoire diversity, while the Gini coefficient captured V-J evenness. A clonotype was considered public if more than one individual shared it. TCRdb reprocessed the public reads (quality trimming at Q25 with fastp, clone calling with MiXCR) and kept in-frame beta chains. Identical CDR3 proteins give one entry, which carries the most common genes and DNA. Clone size and V and J calls follow TCRdb, not the original study. This sample comprises under 300,000 distinct CDR3 sequences, about 18% of them detected only once. In total, the top ten clones hold less than 15% of the sample.

The data stem from a study of regulatory T cells in long-lasting Graves disease (dated by TCRdb to about 2021). Study-wide context: Patients with newly diagnosed Graves' disease had been on antithyroid drugs for under 3 months. This study used TCR sequencing and RNA sequencing of peripheral blood to compare persistent Graves' disease patients against newly diagnosed Graves' disease patients. The study was conducted in China and was registered as a clinical trial. A total of approximately 35 samples underwent TCR sequencing: 13 from persistent and roughly 20 from newly diagnosed Graves' disease patients.

What the study reported, not specific to this receptor: Persistent patients shared more public clonotypes among themselves (around 2,800) than newly diagnosed patients did (roughly 920). Peripheral blood alone was examined, since thyroid tissue, which constituted the primary lesion, could not be accessed. The small sample size was acknowledged by the authors as a limitation that may reduce accuracy. Sequencing and analysis were restricted to the TCR beta chain. Compared with newly diagnosed patients, patients with persistent Graves' disease had lower TCR Shannon entropy and fewer highly expanded clones, which suggests clonal expansion. Persistent disease showed preferential use of TRBV28, TRBJ1-2 and TRBJ2-5, whereas newly diagnosed disease favored TRBV20-1 and TRBJ2-1.

The time point label for this specimen denotes: newly diagnosed GD, antithyroid drugs for less than 3 months. For both TCR sequencing and RNA sequencing, RNA was extracted from PBMCs in TRIzol. The diagnosis of Graves' disease followed American Thyroid Association guidelines. The patients came from an endocrinology department in Xi'an, China. From each patient, nine milliliters of peripheral blood was collected into an EDTA anticoagulant tube. Ficoll Paque Plus density gradient separation was used to isolate PBMCs, and no further T cell sorting was done. An Agilent 2100 Bioanalyzer and agarose gel were used to check RNA quality, and a NanoDrop 2000 was used to measure RNA concentration. This same sample was also taken into another study, of T cells in Graves' hyperthyroidism and ophthalmopathy. That second publication adds: A patient counted as having stable Graves' hyperthyroidism if no progression to ophthalmopathy occurred over 18 months of follow-up. Hyperthyroidism patients were newly diagnosed, had a disease duration of under 2 months, and were aged 18 to 65 years. The study excluded patients with uncontrolled infections, other autoimmune diseases, pregnancy or lactation. Clinical symptoms, serum thyroxine and TRAb, thyroid ultrasound, and orbital computed tomography formed the basis for the diagnoses. The TCR CDR3 was subjected to a first round of RT-PCR using the HTBI primer set and the Qiagen OneStep RT-PCR kit. Most expanded thyroid clonotypes (frequency above 0.001) were also found in blood, which suggests that blood repertoires may mirror thyroid immune responses. A model built on a 13 V-J signature distinguished ophthalmopathy from stable hyperthyroidism, reaching approximately 89% sensitivity and around 81% specificity in cross-validation and 80%/75% in testing. In validation, progression to ophthalmopathy was predicted by the model with 55% to 71% sensitivity and just over 72% specificity, a median of roughly 6.4 months before onset. A discovery cohort of roughly 96 patients, 43 with Graves' ophthalmopathy and more than 55 with stable Graves' hyperthyroidism, was used to find distinguishing TCR V-J signatures. An independent validation cohort of around 19 hyperthyroidism patients and approximately 16 patients who later progressed to ophthalmopathy tested prospective prediction of ophthalmopathy. For training and testing, the 100 or so patients in the discovery cohort were randomly divided in a 7:3 ratio. In addition, the study compared T-cell repertoires in thyroid tissue and in blood from several Graves' hyperthyroidism patients. After sampling, hyperthyroidism patients received methimazole starting at 30 mg daily, and ophthalmopathy patients received high-dose intravenous methylprednisolone. A second multiplex PCR round built the libraries, followed by size selection and purification. Sequencing of the libraries was done on an Illumina HiSeq2000 using paired-end 100 bp reads. SOAPnuke was used to process the raw data, with reads discarded if the reads contained adapters or uncalled bases, had a mean Phred below 15, or lacked an exact constant-primer or identifier match. High-quality paired reads were merged using COPE v1.2.5, and each unique nucleotide sequence was defined as a clonotype. MiTCR v1.1 was used to align clonotypes to the IMGT TRBV, TRBD and TRBJ reference segments. The analysis included only V-J combinations with a frequency above 0.0001, which together covered more than 98% of the repertoires. The TCS score was defined as the ratio of F50 (clonal expansion) to E x V (chaos), calculated using BLOSUM62-based TCRdist between CDR3 peptides within each V-J. Welch's t-statistics and random forest reduced 514 V-J features to 13, which were used in a naive Bayes classifier (R e1071). Sample size was not statistically predetermined, and investigators were not blinded to group allocation. TCR Vbeta CDR3 sequencing of around 130 peripheral blood samples (more than 40 ophthalmopathy, 75 to 80 hyperthyroidism and approximately 17 progressor patients) is reported in the paper.

The origin of this receptor is a woman aged 30 to 39 with Graves disease. Donor details come from another sample of the same person, matched by shared clones. The sample consisted of peripheral blood mononuclear cells (PBMCs), taken at new diagnosis, from a patient treated with antithyroid drugs. The chain is assembled from TRBV7-9 and TRBJ2-7, and the D gene may be TRBD1, 5 bases matching. The CDR3 amino acid sequence is: CASSLGGRGEQYF. At the DNA level, the sequence is TGTGCCAGCAGCTTAGGGGGTAGGGGCGAGCAGTACTTC.